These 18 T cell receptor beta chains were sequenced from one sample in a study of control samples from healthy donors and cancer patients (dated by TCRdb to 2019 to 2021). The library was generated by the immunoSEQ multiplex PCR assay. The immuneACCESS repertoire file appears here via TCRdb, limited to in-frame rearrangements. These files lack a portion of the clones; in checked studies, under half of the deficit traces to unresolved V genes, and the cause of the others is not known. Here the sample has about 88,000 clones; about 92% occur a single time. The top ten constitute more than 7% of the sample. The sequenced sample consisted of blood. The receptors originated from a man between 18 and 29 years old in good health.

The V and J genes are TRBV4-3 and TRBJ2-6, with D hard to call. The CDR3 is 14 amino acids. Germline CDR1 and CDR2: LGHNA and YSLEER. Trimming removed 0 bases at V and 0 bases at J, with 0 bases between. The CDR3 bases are TGCGCCAGCAGCCAAGACTCTGGGGCCAACGTCCTGACTTTC. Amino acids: CASSQDSGANVLTF.

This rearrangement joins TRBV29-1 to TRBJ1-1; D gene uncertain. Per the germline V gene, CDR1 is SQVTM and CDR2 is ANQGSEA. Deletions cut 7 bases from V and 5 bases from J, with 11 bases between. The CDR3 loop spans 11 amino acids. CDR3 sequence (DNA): TGCAGCGCAACCCTGGGGACTGAAGCTTTCTTT. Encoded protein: CSATLGTEAFF.

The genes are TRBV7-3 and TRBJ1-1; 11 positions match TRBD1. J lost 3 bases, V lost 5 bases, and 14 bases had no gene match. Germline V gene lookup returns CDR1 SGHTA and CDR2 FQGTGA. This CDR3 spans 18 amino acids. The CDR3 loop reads CASSPSRGQGALYTEAFF. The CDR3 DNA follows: TGTGCCAGCAGCCCCTCCCGCGGACAGGGGGCATTATACACTGAAGCTTTCTTT.

The CDR3 is CASSRDRETADLGSGNTIYF. The CDR3 DNA reads as TGTGCCAGCAGCCGTGACCGGGAAACAGCGGATCTCGGCTCTGGAAACACCATATATTTT. The chain employs TRBV3-1 (or the pseudogene TRBV3-2) and TRBJ1-3, with unresolved D. CDR3 length equals 20 residues. The germline V gene has CDR1 LGHDT and CDR2 YNNKEL (reference sequence). V was cut by 4 bases and J by 0 bases, with 25 bases left in between.

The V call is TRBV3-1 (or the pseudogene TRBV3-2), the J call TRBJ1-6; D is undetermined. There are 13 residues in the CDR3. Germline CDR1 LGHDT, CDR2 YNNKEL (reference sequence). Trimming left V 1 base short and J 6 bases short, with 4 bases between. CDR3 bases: TGTGCCAGCAGCCAAGTGTTTAATTCACCCCTCCACTTT. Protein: CASSQVFNSPLHF.

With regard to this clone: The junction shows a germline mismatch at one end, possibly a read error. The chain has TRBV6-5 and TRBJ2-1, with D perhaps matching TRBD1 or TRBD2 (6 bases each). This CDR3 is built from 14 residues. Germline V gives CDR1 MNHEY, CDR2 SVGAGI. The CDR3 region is CASGGPTNYDEQFF. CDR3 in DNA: TGTGCCAGCGGGGGGCCCACTAACTACGATGAGCAGTTCTTC.

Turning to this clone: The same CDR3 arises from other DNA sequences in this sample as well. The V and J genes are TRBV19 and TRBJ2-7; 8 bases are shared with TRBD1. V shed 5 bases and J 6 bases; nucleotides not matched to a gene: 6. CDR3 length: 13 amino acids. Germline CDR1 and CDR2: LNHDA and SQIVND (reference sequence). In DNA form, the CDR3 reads TGTGCCAGTAGTCCCGGACAGGGCAGCGAGCAGTACTTC. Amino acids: CASSPGQGSEQYF.

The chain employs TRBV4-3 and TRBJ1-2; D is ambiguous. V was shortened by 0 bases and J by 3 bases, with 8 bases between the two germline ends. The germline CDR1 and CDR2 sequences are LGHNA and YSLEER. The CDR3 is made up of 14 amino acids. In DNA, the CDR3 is TGCGCCAGCAGCCAAGACCGGCCGCACTATGGCTACACCTTC. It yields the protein CASSQDRPHYGYTF.

The CDR3 is CASSQEHKGGGYANEAFF. The CDR3 nucleotides are TGCGCCAGCAGCCAAGAACATAAGGGCGGAGGGTATGCTAATGAAGCTTTCTTT. V is TRBV4-1 and J is TRBJ1-1; D uncertain. Germline CDR1 reads MGHRA; CDR2 reads YSYEKL. V was clipped by 0 bases and J by 7 bases, with 24 bases between them. The CDR3 consists of 18 residues.

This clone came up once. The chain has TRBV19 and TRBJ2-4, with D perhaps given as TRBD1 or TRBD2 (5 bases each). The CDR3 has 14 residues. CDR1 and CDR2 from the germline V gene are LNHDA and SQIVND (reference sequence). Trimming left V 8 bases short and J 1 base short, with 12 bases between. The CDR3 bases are TGTGCCAGTTCAACTTGGGGGGCCAAAAACATTCAGTACTTC. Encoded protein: CASSTWGAKNIQYF.

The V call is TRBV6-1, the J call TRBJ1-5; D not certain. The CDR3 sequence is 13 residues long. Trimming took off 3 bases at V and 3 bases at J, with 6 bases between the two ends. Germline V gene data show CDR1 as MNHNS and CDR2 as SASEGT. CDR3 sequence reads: CASSDLSNQPQHF. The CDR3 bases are TGTGCCAGCAGTGATTTATCCAATCAGCCCCAGCATTTT.

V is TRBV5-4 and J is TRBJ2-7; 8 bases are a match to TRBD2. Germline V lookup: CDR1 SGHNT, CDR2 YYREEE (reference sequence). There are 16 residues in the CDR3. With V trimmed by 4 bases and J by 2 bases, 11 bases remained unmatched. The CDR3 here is CASSREAAGGAYEQYF. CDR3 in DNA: TGTGCCAGCAGCCGTGAGGCCGCGGGGGGCGCCTACGAGCAGTACTTC.

The CDR3 DNA follows: TGTGCCAGCAGTTGGAGGTTTGAATCCGAGCAGTACTTC. Translated: CASSWRFESEQYF. The rearrangement links TRBV27 to TRBJ2-7; D might be TRBD2 (5 bases). Germline CDR1 reads MNHEY; CDR2 reads SMNVEV (reference sequence). The germline V and J ends were trimmed by 4 bases and 6 bases, with 13 bases remaining between them. CDR3 length equals 13 residues.

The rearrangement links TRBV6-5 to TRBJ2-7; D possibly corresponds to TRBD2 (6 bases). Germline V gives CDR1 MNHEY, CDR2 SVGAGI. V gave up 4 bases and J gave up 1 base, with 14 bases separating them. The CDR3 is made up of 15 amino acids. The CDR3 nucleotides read TGTGCCAGCAGTTTGGGACTCGCGTTTTCCTACGAGCAGTACTTC. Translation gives CASSLGLAFSYEQYF.

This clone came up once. The CDR3 is CASSPAIWPTNEKLFF. The DNA for the CDR3 is TGTGCCAGCTCACCGGCGATTTGGCCGACTAATGAAAAACTGTTTTTT. The rearrangement uses TRBV18 and TRBJ1-4, with D uncertain. Germline lookup yields CDR1 KGHSH and CDR2 LQKENI. V lost 3 bases, J lost 2 bases, and 13 bases lay in between. This CDR3 spans 16 amino acids.

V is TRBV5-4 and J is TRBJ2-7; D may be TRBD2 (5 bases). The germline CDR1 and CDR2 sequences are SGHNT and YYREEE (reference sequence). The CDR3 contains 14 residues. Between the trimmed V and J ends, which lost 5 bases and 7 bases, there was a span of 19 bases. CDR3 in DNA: TGTGCCAGCAGATTTGAGAAGAAGCCGGGAGAGCAGTACTTC. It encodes CASRFEKKPGEQYF.

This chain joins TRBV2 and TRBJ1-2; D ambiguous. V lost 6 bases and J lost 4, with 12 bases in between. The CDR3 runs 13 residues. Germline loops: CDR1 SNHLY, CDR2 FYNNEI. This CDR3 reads CASSSHTSYGYTF. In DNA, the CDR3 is TGTGCCAGCAGCTCTCATACCAGCTATGGCTACACCTTC.

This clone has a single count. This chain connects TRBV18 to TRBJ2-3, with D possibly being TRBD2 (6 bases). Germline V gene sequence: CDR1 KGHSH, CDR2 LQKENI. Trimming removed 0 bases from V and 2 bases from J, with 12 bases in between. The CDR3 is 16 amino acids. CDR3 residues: CASSPPEGYSTDTQYF. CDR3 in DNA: TGTGCCAGCTCACCACCGGAGGGATATTCCACAGATACGCAGTATTTT.